This T cell receptor (beta chain) was found in a study of T-cell memory formation after mild COVID-19. Study details: TCR clusters were largely donor specific. Study-wide results and limits: Pre-infection memory held some responding clones, suggesting pre-existing cross-reactive T cells responded. There was a balanced CD4/CD8 profile in clones contracting day 15 to 85, and later expanders leaned CD4+.

Trimming stripped 6 bases from V and 1 base from J, with 18 bases between. This CDR3 is 16 amino acids long. From germline, CDR1 is SEHNR and CDR2 FQNEAQ (reference sequence). 5'RACE primed at constant segments yielded TCR alpha and TCR beta cDNA libraries bearing sample barcodes and UMIs. One entry per CDR3 protein, called by TCRdb with MiXCR from the 5' RACE reads. The sample yields about 140,000 distinct CDR3 sequences, around 15% seen once. As regards this clonotype: Its antigen is still unknown.

This TCR was recovered from an adult woman who had mild COVID-19 (a few samples of this study predate the infection). Cell type and time point are not known. The chain joins TRBV7-9 to TRBJ1-1, with D possibly TRBD1 on 5 matching bases. The sample taken for sequencing was PBMCs or a T cell subset sorted from them (not recorded which). The CDR3 coding sequence is TGTGCCAGCAGTCCGACAGTCATCGGCGCGAACACTGAAGCTTTCTTT. It encodes CASSPTVIGANTEAFF.